The clone carrying this TCR beta chain came up once. Its specificity is not known. Germline values: CDR1 SNHLY, CDR2 FYNNEI. V lost 4 bases to trimming and J lost 3 bases, with 13 bases between them. The CDR3 runs 14 residues. Then a second PCR, running roughly 7 to 11 cycles, was carried out with a sample-barcoded 5' primer and a J-beta primer mix. TCRdb analysed the 5' RACE reads with MiXCR anew, one entry per CDR3 protein. The table has 1.5 million to 2 million distinct CDR3 sequences, 49% seen once. The entry originates in a study of blood T cells in healthy people across ages. Study conclusions and caveats: Per million T cells, TCR beta diversity dropped roughly linearly as age increased.

V is TRBV2 and J is TRBJ2-7; TRBD1 or TRBD2 may be the D gene (5 bases each). Sample: blood. The clonotype was recovered from a woman in her 40s in good health. The CDR3 DNA follows: TGTGCCAGCAGTGTGGGGACCTTAAGCTACGAGCAGTACTTC. The encoded protein is CASSVGTLSYEQYF. Full variable domain (outside the CDR3, taken from reference TRBV2 and TRBJ2-7): EPEVTQTPSHQVTQMGQEVILRCVPISNHLYFYWYRQILGQKVEFLVSFYNNEISEKSEIFDDQFSVERPDGSNFTLKIRSTKLEDSAMYFCASSVGTLSYEQYFGPGTRLTVT.